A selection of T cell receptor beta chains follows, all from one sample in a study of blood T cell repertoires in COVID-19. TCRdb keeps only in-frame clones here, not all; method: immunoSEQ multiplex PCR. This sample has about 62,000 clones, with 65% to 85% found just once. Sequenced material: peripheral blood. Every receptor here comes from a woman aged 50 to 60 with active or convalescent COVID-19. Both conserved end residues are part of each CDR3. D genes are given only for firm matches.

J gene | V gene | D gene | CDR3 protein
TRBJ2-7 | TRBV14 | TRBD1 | CASSQDPDRGYYEQYF
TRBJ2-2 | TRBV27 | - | CASSSWNTGELFF
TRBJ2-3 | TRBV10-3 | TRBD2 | CAISEKRQAGVPDTQYF
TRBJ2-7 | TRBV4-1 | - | CASSPGAALGIYEQYF
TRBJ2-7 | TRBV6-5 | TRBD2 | CASRSGLAYEQYF
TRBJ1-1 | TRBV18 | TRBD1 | CASSPGQGRTEAFF
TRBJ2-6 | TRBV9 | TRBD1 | CASSVAVDRVSGANVLTF
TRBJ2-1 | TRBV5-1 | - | CASSLSGTYNEQFF
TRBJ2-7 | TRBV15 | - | CATRDKGYEQYF
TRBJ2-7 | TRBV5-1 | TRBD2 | CASSPRTSGLYEQYF
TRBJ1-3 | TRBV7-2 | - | CASSHTNGNTIYF
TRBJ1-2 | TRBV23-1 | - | CASSRRWTEGSF
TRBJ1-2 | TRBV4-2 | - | CASSQDFKEHYGYTF
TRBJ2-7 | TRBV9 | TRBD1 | CASSGRDRQSYEQYF
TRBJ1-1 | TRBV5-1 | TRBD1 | CASSPDRENTEAFF
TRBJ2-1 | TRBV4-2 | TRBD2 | CASRHSGSSYNEQFF
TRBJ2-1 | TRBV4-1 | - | CASSQQGTYNEQFF
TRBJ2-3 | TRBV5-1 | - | CASREGPSTDTQYF
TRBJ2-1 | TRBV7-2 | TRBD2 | CASSSLAGGNNEQFF
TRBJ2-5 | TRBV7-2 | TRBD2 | CASSQGTSGRGAQYF
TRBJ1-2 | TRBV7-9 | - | CASSLGTVYGYTF
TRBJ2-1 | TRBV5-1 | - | CASSLGGSGNEQFF
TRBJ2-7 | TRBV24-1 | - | CATSVTGEAYEQYF
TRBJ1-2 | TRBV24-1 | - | CATSGDGGYGYTF
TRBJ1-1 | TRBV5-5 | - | CASSATGVGNTEAFF
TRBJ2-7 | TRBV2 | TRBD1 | CASSQGAPYEQYF
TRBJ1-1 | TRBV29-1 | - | CSVGGDALTGAFF
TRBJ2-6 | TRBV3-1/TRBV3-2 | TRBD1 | CASSRDRAGANVLTF
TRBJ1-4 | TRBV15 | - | CATSRAGPGPGDLFF
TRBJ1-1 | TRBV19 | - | CASSKPLGLGAEAFF
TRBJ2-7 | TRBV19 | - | CASSTGTIFYEQYF
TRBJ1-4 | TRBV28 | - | CASSLQGGYKLFF
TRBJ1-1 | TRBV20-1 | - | CSARSNTEAFF
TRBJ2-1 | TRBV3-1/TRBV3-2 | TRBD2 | CASSQDTPKAGTSGPSLYNEQFF
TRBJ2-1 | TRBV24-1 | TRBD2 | CATSDPPGLATHEQFF
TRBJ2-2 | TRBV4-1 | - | CASSQFLMGGRVTGELFF
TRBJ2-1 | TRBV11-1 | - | CASSLGYSGEQFF
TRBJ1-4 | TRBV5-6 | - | CASSLTGRGRGEKLFF
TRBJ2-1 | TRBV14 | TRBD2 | CASSQELSGSPTYNEQFF
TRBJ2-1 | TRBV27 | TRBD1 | CASSRGTGSYNEQFF
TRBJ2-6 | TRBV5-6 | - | CASSPTSRLSGANVLTF